This T cell receptor beta chain was observed in a study of glioma-infiltrating T cells after dendritic cell vaccination. Across the whole study: Patients received autologous tumor lysate-pulsed dendritic cell vaccination between the early 2000s and the early 2010s.

The immunoSEQ assay amplified TCRB CDR3 from up to about 2 ug DNA. Produced via immunoSEQ multiplex PCR; TCRdb's table is partial and in-frame only. Of approximately 62,000 clones listed, roughly 86% are singletons. The junction had 5 bases not matched to a gene; V was cut back by 1 base and J by 6 bases. Per germline, CDR1 GTSNPN and CDR2 SVGIG (reference sequence). This CDR3 comprises 13 residues. Documented time point: after dendritic cell vaccination, including at tumor progression/relapse. Blood PBMC samples: pre-vaccination, two weeks post third vaccination, and at tumor progression. The sequencing here drew on blood, taken after dendritic cell vaccination. The receptor comes from a human donor with glioblastoma. The V and J genes are TRBV30 and TRBJ2-7, with TRBD1 matching 8 bases. CDR3 nucleotide sequence: TGTGCCTGGAGTGGCGACAGGGGCTCCGAGCAGTACTTC. This translates into CAWSGDRGSEQYF. The variable domain in full, completed from reference TRBV30 and TRBJ2-7, reads SQTIHQWPATLVQPVGSPLSLECTVEGTSNPNLYWYRQAAGRGLQLLFYSVGIGQISSEVPQNLSASRPQDRQFILSSKKLLLSDSGFYLCAWSGDRGSEQYFGPGTRLTVT.